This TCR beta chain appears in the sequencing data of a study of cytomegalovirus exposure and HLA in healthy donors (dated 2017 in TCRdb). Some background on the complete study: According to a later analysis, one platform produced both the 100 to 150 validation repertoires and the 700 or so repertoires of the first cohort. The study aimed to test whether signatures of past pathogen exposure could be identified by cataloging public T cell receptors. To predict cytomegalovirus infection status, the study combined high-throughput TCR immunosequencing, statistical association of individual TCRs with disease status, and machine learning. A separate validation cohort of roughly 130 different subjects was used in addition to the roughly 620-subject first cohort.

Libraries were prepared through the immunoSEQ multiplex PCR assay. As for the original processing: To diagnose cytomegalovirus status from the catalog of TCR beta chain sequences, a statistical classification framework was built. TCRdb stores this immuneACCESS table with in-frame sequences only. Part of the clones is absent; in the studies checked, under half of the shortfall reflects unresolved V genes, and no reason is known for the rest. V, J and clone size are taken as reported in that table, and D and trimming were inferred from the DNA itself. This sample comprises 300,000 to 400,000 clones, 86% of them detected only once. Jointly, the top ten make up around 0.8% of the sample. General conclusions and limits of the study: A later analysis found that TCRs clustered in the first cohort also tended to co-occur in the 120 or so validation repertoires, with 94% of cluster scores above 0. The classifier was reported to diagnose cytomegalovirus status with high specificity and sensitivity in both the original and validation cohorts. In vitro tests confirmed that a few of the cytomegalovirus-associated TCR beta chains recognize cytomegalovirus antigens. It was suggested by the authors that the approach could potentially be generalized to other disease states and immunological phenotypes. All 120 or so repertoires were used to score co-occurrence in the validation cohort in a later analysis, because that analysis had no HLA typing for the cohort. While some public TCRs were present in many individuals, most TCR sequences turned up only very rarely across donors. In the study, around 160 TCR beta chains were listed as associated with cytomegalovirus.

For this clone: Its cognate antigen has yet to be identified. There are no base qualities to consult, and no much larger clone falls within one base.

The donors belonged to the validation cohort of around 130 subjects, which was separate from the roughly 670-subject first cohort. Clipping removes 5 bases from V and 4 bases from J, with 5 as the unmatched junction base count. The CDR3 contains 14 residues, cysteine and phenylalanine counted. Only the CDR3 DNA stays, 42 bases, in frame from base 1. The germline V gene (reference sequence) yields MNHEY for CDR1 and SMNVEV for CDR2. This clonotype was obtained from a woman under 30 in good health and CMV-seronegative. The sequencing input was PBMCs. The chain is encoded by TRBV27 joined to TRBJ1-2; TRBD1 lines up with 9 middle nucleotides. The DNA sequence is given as TGTGCCAGCAGTCTGACAGGGGGTGGCTATGGCTACACCTTC. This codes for CASSLTGGGYGYTF.